This entry features one TCR beta chain sequence. These data are taken from a study of blood T cell repertoires in COVID-19. Whole-study context: Some COVID-19 samples were acute and others convalescent; all came from the United States, Italy and Spain. In each case, the material was cDNA or gDNA derived from T cells, B-cell-depleted T cells, or PBMCs.

The V end lost 5 bases, the J end lost 7 bases, and 14 bases lay between the germline ends. This CDR3 is 13 amino acids long. Germline V lookup: CDR1 SNHLY, CDR2 FYNNEI. Per the original data handling: It was from reference gene primer amplification that nucleated cell counts were estimated. The method was immunoSEQ multiplex PCR; TCRdb's version includes in-frame clones alone and lacks a portion of them. Clone size and the V and J calls come from that table; the DNA yielded D and trimming. This sample carries 210,000 or so clones, 80% to 90% of them seen once, and the ten largest clones take about a fifth.

This sequence joins TRBV2 and TRBJ2-5, with D unclear. Sample: peripheral blood. The receptor was isolated from a human donor in a cohort sampled during active COVID-19. CDR3 amino acids: CASSTTEPGTQYF. As DNA, the CDR3 is TGTGCCAGCAGTACGACGGAGCCCGGGACCCAGTACTTC.